The 28 T cell receptor beta chains listed next were all sequenced from one sample in a study of cytomegalovirus exposure and HLA in healthy donors. Primers included in the PCR were 60 Vbeta and 13 Jbeta primers. Method: immunoSEQ multiplex PCR; TCRdb's copy keeps in-frame clones and lacks some. The table shows under 200,000 clones, with approximately 79% occurring only once. Sequenced: PBMCs. These receptor sequences come from a human donor in good health.

This clone was seen only once. The V gene is TRBV6-5, the J gene TRBJ1-6; D is uncertain. The V gene's germline CDR1 is MNHEY and CDR2 SVGAGI. This CDR3 comprises 14 residues. V gave up 7 bases and J gave up 9 bases, with 16 bases separating them. This chain's CDR3 is CASTLMREGSPLHF. The CDR3 coding sequence is TGTGCCAGCACCCTAATGAGGGAAGGTTCACCCCTCCACTTT.

CDR3 in amino acids: CASSVSKGGSDTGELFF. The CDR3 nucleotides read TGTGCCAGCAGCGTATCAAAAGGGGGCTCGGACACCGGGGAGCTGTTTTTT. This chain uses TRBV9 with TRBJ2-2, with 7 bases lining up with TRBD1. CDR3 length equals 17 residues. Germline V gene sequence: CDR1 SGDLS, CDR2 YYNGEE. V lost 1 base, J lost 3 bases, and 9 bases stayed unmatched.

This chain links TRBV6-4 with TRBJ1-4; D may be TRBD1 (5 bases). Trimming pared 2 bases from V and 0 bases from J, leaving 10 bases between. Per the germline V gene, CDR1 is MRHNA and CDR2 is SNTAGT. The CDR3 covers 16 residues. The CDR3 nucleotides are TGTGCCAGCAGTGACCGTGGAGGGGCAACTAATGAAAAACTGTTTTTT. It is translated as CASSDRGGATNEKLFF.

The chain uses TRBV10-3 and TRBJ1-2; 9 bases agree with TRBD1. Germline V lookup: CDR1 ENHRY, CDR2 SYGVKD. V was pared by 4 bases and J by 6 bases, with 3 bases of the junction left unmatched. This CDR3 region has 13 residues. CDR3 loop: CAISVGTGNGYTF. CDR3 coding DNA: TGTGCCATCAGTGTCGGGACAGGGAATGGCTACACCTTC.

This clone occurred once. V gene TRBV5-1 combines with J gene TRBJ2-1; 9 bases are a match to TRBD2. The V segment lost 4 bases and the J segment 10 bases; nucleotides outside the gene matches: 15. Germline V gene sequence: CDR1 SGHRS, CDR2 YFSETQ. The CDR3 contains 16 residues. The CDR3 coding sequence is TGCGCCAGCAGCCCCGACTCTAGCGGGGCTACTGGGGAGCAGTTCTTC. It is translated as CASSPDSSGATGEQFF.

This clone was recorded only once. The gene calls are TRBV18 and TRBJ1-1, with D unresolved. The V gene lost 6 bases and the J gene lost 5 bases, with 10 bases spanning the gap. CDR1 KGHSH and CDR2 LQKENI come from the germline V gene. The CDR3 has 12 residues. CDR3 nucleotide sequence: TGTGCCAGCTCGCAGGATTTGACTGAAGCTTTCTTT. Encoded protein: CASSQDLTEAFF.

This clone showed up just a few times. The J gene is TRBJ2-1, the V gene TRBV4-3; no clear D gene. The CDR3 is 14 amino acids. Trimming removed 1 base from V and 1 base from J, with 5 bases in between. Germline CDR1 LGHNA, CDR2 YSLEER. The CDR3 coding sequence is TGCGCCAGCAGCCAAGTGAGATCCTACAATGAGCAGTTCTTC. Amino acid sequence: CASSQVRSYNEQFF.

The rearrangement links TRBV11-2 to TRBJ2-7; 8 nucleotides align to TRBD2. There are 15 residues in the CDR3. CDR1 SGHAT and CDR2 FQNNGV come from the germline V gene. V dropped 5 bases and J dropped 2; count of bases not matched to a gene: 8. As DNA, the CDR3 is TGTGCCAGCAGCCAAGGGCGCGGGGGGACCTACGAGCAGTACTTC. It encodes CASSQGRGGTYEQYF. Supplemented by reference TRBV11-2 and TRBJ2-7, the full variable domain reads EAGVAQSPRYKIIEKRQSVAFWCNPISGHATLYWYQQILGQGPKLLIQFQNNGVVDDSQLPKDRFSAERLKGVDSTLKIQPAKLEDSAVYLCASSQGRGGTYEQYFGPGTRLTVT.

V is TRBV15 and J is TRBJ1-4; the D gene is possibly TRBD1 (5 bases). The germline gives CDR1 LNHNV, CDR2 YYDKDF (reference sequence). The CDR3 runs to 15 residues. Trimming pared 1 base from V and 7 bases from J, leaving 13 bases between. CDR3 sequence reads: CATSRGDSTVEKLFF. The CDR3 coding sequence is TGTGCCACCAGCAGAGGGGACTCTACGGTTGAAAAACTGTTTTTT.

This chain links TRBV2 with TRBJ1-4; D is ambiguous. Germline CDR1 SNHLY, CDR2 FYNNEI. Between the trimmed V and J ends, which lost 7 bases and 8 bases, there was a span of 17 bases. The CDR3 consists of 14 residues. Here the CDR3 reads CASTEGSRVEKLFF. CDR3 DNA sequence: TGTGCCAGCACTGAGGGTTCGCGGGTGGAAAAACTGTTTTTT.

The gene calls are TRBV19 and TRBJ1-5; D is possibly TRBD1 (6 bases). Trimming removed 5 bases at V and 3 bases at J, with 14 bases between. CDR1 is LNHDA, CDR2 SQIVND, per germline (reference sequence). CDR3 length: 15 amino acids. CDR3 region: CASSQKQGTNQPQHF. The CDR3 DNA sequence: TGTGCCAGTAGTCAGAAACAGGGAACCAATCAGCCCCAGCATTTT.

The chain joins TRBV19 to TRBJ1-1; 8 nucleotides line up with TRBD1. CDR1 and CDR2 (germline): LNHDA, SQIVND (reference sequence). With V trimmed by 4 bases and J by 7 bases, 5 bases remained unmatched. CDR3 length: 13 residues. The CDR3 here is CASSRQGKGEAFF. As DNA, the CDR3 is TGTGCCAGTAGTAGACAGGGGAAAGGTGAAGCTTTCTTT.

The rearrangement joins TRBV2 to TRBJ1-4, with D unclear. Germline V gives CDR1 SNHLY, CDR2 FYNNEI. This CDR3 region has 14 residues. The V gene lost 6 bases and the J gene lost 3 bases, with 11 bases spanning the gap. The CDR3 is CASRKLDSNEKLFF. The CDR3 nucleotides read TGTGCCAGCAGAAAGCTCGACTCTAATGAAAAACTGTTTTTT.

The rearrangement uses TRBV6-5 and TRBJ1-6; TRBD1 is a possible D gene (5 bases). Trimming pared 7 bases from V and 10 bases from J, leaving 14 bases between. The CDR3 loop spans 13 amino acids. CDR1 and CDR2 from the germline V gene are MNHEY and SVGAGI. The CDR3 loop is CASKRSTASPLHF. CDR3 sequence (DNA): TGTGCCAGCAAAAGGTCGACAGCCTCACCCCTCCACTTT.

The CDR3 reads CASSPDRGTQYF. DNA for the CDR3: TGTGCCAGCAGCCCAGATCGGGGTACGCAGTATTTT. The chain has TRBV7-9 and TRBJ2-3; TRBD2 might be the D (5 bases). Germline V lookup: CDR1 SEHNR, CDR2 FQNEAQ (reference sequence). V was pared by 5 bases and J by 8 bases, with 11 bases between. The length of the CDR3 is 12 residues.

This chain connects TRBV30 to TRBJ2-2, with D tentatively TRBD1 (5 bases). V dropped 5 bases and J dropped 2 bases, with 21 bases sitting between them. CDR3 length: 17 residues. Germline loops: CDR1 GTSNPN, CDR2 SVGIG (reference sequence). The CDR3 DNA is TGTGCCTGGCCCTCAGGGTGGGTATTACTTAACACCGGGGAGCTGTTTTTT. Its protein product is CAWPSGWVLLNTGELFF.

The gene calls are TRBV29-1 and TRBJ1-1; the D gene is possibly TRBD1 (5 bases). The CDR3 is 14 residues long. The V gene lost 2 bases and the J gene lost 2 bases, with 12 bases spanning the gap. Germline V lookup: CDR1 SQVTM, CDR2 ANQGSEA. This CDR3 reads CSVERGTINTEAFF. CDR3 sequence (DNA): TGCAGCGTTGAACGCGGGACCATTAACACTGAAGCTTTCTTT.

The genes are TRBV2 and TRBJ2-3, with TRBD2 matching over 14 bases. Per the germline V gene, CDR1 is SNHLY and CDR2 is FYNNEI. This CDR3 is built from 15 residues. J was trimmed by 5 bases and V by 6 bases; bases with no gene match: 4. In DNA form, the CDR3 reads TGTGCCAGCAGAAGACTAGCGGGGGGGAAAGATACGCAGTATTTT. Translated, it gives CASRRLAGGKDTQYF.

V and J are TRBV5-4 and TRBJ2-1; 8 positions match TRBD1. J lost 2 bases, V lost 2 bases, and 6 bases had no gene match. Germline-derived CDR1 and CDR2 are SGHNT and YYREEE (reference sequence). This CDR3 is built from 16 residues. CDR3 sequence reads: CASSFMETGAYNEQFF. The CDR3, as DNA: TGTGCCAGCAGCTTTATGGAGACAGGGGCCTACAATGAGCAGTTCTTC.

The chain joins TRBV5-5 to TRBJ1-2, with a possible D match to TRBD1 (5 bases). V was shortened by 0 bases and J by 5 bases, with 11 bases between the two germline ends. The germline V gene has CDR1 SGHKS and CDR2 YYEKEE (reference sequence). The CDR3 is 14 residues long. In DNA, the CDR3 is TGTGCCAGCAGCTTGGCTAGGGGTTTGTATGGCTACACCTTC. Its translation is CASSLARGLYGYTF.

This clone appeared a single time. This chain joins TRBV4-3 and TRBJ1-1; the match to TRBD1 covers 9 bases. The CDR3 consists of 18 residues. CDR1 and CDR2 from the germline V gene are LGHNA and YSLEER. V gave up 0 bases and J gave up 4 bases; unmatched junction bases: 12. CDR3 amino acids: CASSQDWTGVSWGTEAFF. The CDR3 DNA reads TGCGCCAGCAGCCAAGATTGGACAGGGGTTAGTTGGGGCACTGAAGCTTTCTTT.

V is TRBV6-1 and J is TRBJ2-7; 8 bases agree with TRBD1. Per germline, CDR1 MNHNS and CDR2 SASEGT. Trimming took 5 bases from V and 5 from J; bases not matched to a gene: 8. CDR3 length: 14 amino acids. The CDR3 nucleotides are TGTGCCAGCAGTCGGACAGGGTGGAACGACGAGCAGTACTTC. Translating it yields CASSRTGWNDEQYF.

This chain joins TRBV11-2 and TRBJ2-5; D not certain. Germline lookup yields CDR1 SGHAT and CDR2 FQNNGV. This CDR3 spans 14 amino acids. V was shortened by 10 bases and J by 4 bases, with 19 bases between the two germline ends. This chain's CDR3 is CATAIQRAGETQYF. CDR3 DNA sequence: TGTGCCACCGCAATTCAACGTGCCGGAGAGACCCAGTACTTC.

This CDR3 is CASSNDLWAGALDSYEQYF. CDR3 nucleotide sequence: TGTGCCAGCAGCAATGACCTTTGGGCGGGGGCTCTTGACTCCTACGAGCAGTACTTC. V usage is TRBV7-6 and J usage is TRBJ2-7, with TRBD2 as a possible D gene (7 bases). Germline V CDR1 and CDR2: SGHVS, FNYEAQ. V lost 5 bases to trimming and J lost 0 bases, with 26 bases between them. The CDR3 length is 19 residues.

The J gene is TRBJ2-3, the V gene TRBV7-8, with 9 bases identical to TRBD2. This CDR3 is 15 amino acids long. CDR1 and CDR2 (germline): SGHVS, FQNEAQ. J lost 0 bases, V lost 8 bases, and 6 bases had no gene match. The DNA for the CDR3 is TGTGCCAGCGGCGCTAGCGGGGCGAGCACAGATACGCAGTATTTT. This encodes CASGASGASTDTQYF.

The gene calls are TRBV7-2 and TRBJ2-3; 9 nucleotides agree with TRBD1. The CDR3 loop spans 16 amino acids. The germline CDR1 and CDR2 sequences are SGHTA and FQGNSA. The junction had 11 bases not matched to a gene; V was cut back by 5 bases and J by 5 bases. The CDR3 is CASSVMGQGFQDTQYF. The CDR3 DNA reads TGTGCCAGCAGCGTGATGGGACAGGGATTTCAAGATACGCAGTATTTT.

This chain links TRBV4-3 with TRBJ2-7; 16 positions agree with TRBD2. This CDR3 has 21 residues. The germline V gene has CDR1 LGHNA and CDR2 YSLEER. With 2 bases clipped from V and 0 bases from J, the junction kept 13 bases outside the gene matches. CDR3 residues: CASSQPYLGTSGGVHSYEQYF. The CDR3 coding sequence is TGCGCCAGCAGCCAACCCTACCTCGGGACTAGCGGGGGGGTGCACTCCTACGAGCAGTACTTC.

The chain couples TRBV6-6 to TRBJ2-3; TRBD2 might be the D (5 bases). CDR3 length equals 15 residues. Between the trimmed V and J ends, which lost 7 bases and 0 bases, there was a span of 14 bases. CDR1 and CDR2 from the germline V gene are MNHNY and SVGAGI (reference sequence). CDR3 sequence reads: CASTPRATSTDTQYF. CDR3 nucleotide sequence: TGTGCCAGCACCCCGCGGGCCACTAGCACAGATACGCAGTATTTT.